The clone carrying this T cell receptor (beta chain) showed up just a few times. Its antigen is not identified. This sample is part of a study of blood T cells in healthy people across ages. Study observations and caveats: Aged donors had fewer naive CD4+ cells and lower diversity than long-lived donors. Diversity was estimated from one million T cells, and these estimates were considered underestimates.

With a J-beta primer mix and a sample-barcoded 5' primer, a second PCR ran roughly 7 to 11 cycles. In TCRdb, the 5' RACE reads were re-called with MiXCR into one record per CDR3 protein. The sample carries fewer than 800,000 distinct CDR3 sequences, roughly 25% recorded once. The CDR3 loop spans 14 amino acids. The trim removed 4 bases at V and 10 bases at J, leaving 6 bases unmatched. Germline V lookup: CDR1 SGHRS, CDR2 YFSETQ. Healthy Caucasians from Russia aged roughly 6 to 90 served as donors. Peripheral blood was drawn, approximately 9.5 milliliters per donor. The data were also submitted as part of a second study, on T cells of mothers and their children.

The sequencing input was blood. The TCR was taken from a boy aged 5-17 years in good health. The chain links TRBV5-1 to TRBJ1-6, with 9 bases matching TRBD1. CDR3 region: CASSTGQGRSPLHF. CDR3 coding DNA: TGCGCCAGCAGCACGGGACAGGGCAGGTCACCCCTCCACTTT.